One and the same sample provided the 12 T cell receptor beta chains below, sequenced in a study of CD8 T cells in ankylosing spondylitis. General observations from the study: One TCR beta motif, made up of 7 or 8 highly homologous variants, appeared characteristic of ankylosing spondylitis blood.

TCRdb reprocessed the 5' RACE reads with MiXCR, giving one entry per CDR3 protein. This table has about 210,000 distinct CDR3 sequences, approximately 7.4% appearing once. These receptors have no identified antigens. The sample consisted of blood, either unsorted or a sorted T cell fraction (not recorded which). The source is a male donor with ankylosing spondylitis.

This clonotype was counted many times. This chain links TRBV7-9 with TRBJ2-7; TRBD1 matches at 8 bases. CDR1 and CDR2 (germline): SEHNR, FQNEAQ (reference sequence). The J segment lost 3 bases and the V segment lost 6 bases, leaving 7 bases of the junction unmatched. CDR3 length: 14 amino acids. CDR3 coding DNA: TGTGCCAGCAGGCCGACAGGGGAGGTCTACGAGCAGTACTTC. Protein sequence: CASRPTGEVYEQYF.

This clonotype was recorded at least ten times. The rearrangement uses TRBV11-1 and TRBJ2-7; 9 bases are shared with TRBD1. The trim removed 5 bases at V and 6 bases at J, leaving 5 bases unmatched. Germline V gene data show CDR1 as SGHAT and CDR2 as FQDESV (reference sequence). The CDR3 length is 13 residues. The DNA of the CDR3 is TGTGCCAGCAGCCCGGGACAGGGAAGCGAGCAGTACTTC. The encoded protein is CASSPGQGSEQYF.

This clonotype has a count of ten or more. The CDR3 DNA sequence: TGTGCCAGCAGGTCCCGATCTAATTCACCCCTCCACTTT. Amino acids: CASRSRSNSPLHF. The gene calls are TRBV2 and TRBJ1-6; D remains unclear. V was pared by 6 bases and J by 6 bases, with 9 bases between. The V gene's germline CDR1 is SNHLY and CDR2 FYNNEI. The CDR3 totals 13 residues.

In its sample, this clonotype was seen many times. This rearrangement joins TRBV20-1 to TRBJ2-7; no clear D gene. V lost 2 bases, J lost 0 bases, and 11 bases lay in between. This CDR3 comprises 14 residues. Germline V gene sequence: CDR1 DFQATT, CDR2 SNEGSKA (reference sequence). The CDR3 loop is CSARPARSSYEQYF. DNA of the CDR3: TGCAGTGCTAGACCGGCCAGAAGCTCCTACGAGCAGTACTTC.

This clonotype was seen at least ten times. V and J are TRBV7-9 and TRBJ2-3; D is unresolved. The germline gives CDR1 SEHNR, CDR2 FQNEAQ (reference sequence). This CDR3 spans 12 amino acids. The V and J ends lost 5 bases and 5 bases respectively, with 8 bases between them. The CDR3 region is CASSQEVDTQYF. In DNA, the CDR3 is TGTGCCAGCAGCCAAGAAGTAGATACGCAGTATTTT.

This clonotype was counted ten times or more. V is TRBV9 and J is TRBJ1-1, with 7 bases lining up with TRBD1. The CDR3 extends over 19 amino acids. Germline V gene data show CDR1 as SGDLS and CDR2 as YYNGEE. V shed 4 bases, J shed 5 bases, and the junction held 23 bases outside the gene matches. The CDR3 sequence: CASSSNIGTGTEHPTEAFF. The DNA for the CDR3 is TGTGCCAGCAGCTCTAATATTGGCACCGGGACAGAACACCCTACTGAAGCTTTCTTT.

This clonotype was observed many times. This chain connects TRBV12-3 or TRBV12-4 to TRBJ1-5, with a tentative D call TRBD1 (5 bases). V was pared by 8 bases and J by 2 bases, with 10 bases between. The CDR3 loop spans 13 amino acids. CDR3 sequence (DNA): TGTGCCAGCGGACAAGCTGGCAATCAGCCCCAGCATTTT. This gives the protein CASGQAGNQPQHF.

In its sample, this clonotype was seen many times. This chain uses TRBV7-3 with TRBJ1-1; 7 positions agree with TRBD1. Germline assignment: CDR1 SGHTA and CDR2 FQGTGA. The CDR3 length is 14 residues. J lost 5 bases, V lost 2 bases, and 5 bases had no gene match. The CDR3 DNA reads as TGTGCCAGCAGCTTATTGGCAGGGGGTACTGAAGCTTTCTTT. Translating it yields CASSLLAGGTEAFF.

The gene calls are TRBV6-2 or TRBV6-3 and TRBJ1-1; D ambiguous. Between the trimmed V and J ends, which lost 0 bases and 0 bases, there was a span of 11 bases. The CDR3 is 16 amino acids. The germline gives CDR1 MNHEY, CDR2 SVGEGT. The DNA for the CDR3 is TGTGCCAGCAGTTACTCGCTCACAGAGATGAACACTGAAGCTTTCTTT. Residues: CASSYSLTEMNTEAFF.

There are many counts of this clonotype. The gene calls are TRBV10-2 and TRBJ2-5; 7 bases map to TRBD1. The CDR3 totals 15 residues. The V gene's germline CDR1 is WSHSY and CDR2 SAAADI. The J segment lost 1 base and the V segment lost 0 bases, leaving 2 bases of the junction unmatched. CDR3 DNA: TGCGCCAGCAGTGAGTCGACAGGGACCCAAGAGACCCAGTACTTC. Translating it yields CASSESTGTQETQYF.

Many counts were recorded for this clonotype. V and J are TRBV12-3 or TRBV12-4 and TRBJ1-4; D is unclear. The CDR3 spans 14 residues. V was trimmed by 5 bases and J by 0 bases, leaving 7 bases between them. DNA of the CDR3: TGTGCCAGCAGTCACACTACAACTAATGAAAAACTGTTTTTT. Translation gives CASSHTTTNEKLFF.

This clonotype was seen repeatedly, ten times or more. The V and J genes are TRBV7-6 and TRBJ1-2; a weak D match, TRBD1 (5 bases). V was shortened by 1 base and J by 4 bases, with 7 bases between the two germline ends. This CDR3 spans 13 amino acids. Looked up from germline, CDR1 is SGHVS and CDR2 is FNYEAQ. The CDR3: CASSLGGGYGYTF. CDR3 nucleotides: TGTGCCAGCAGCTTAGGGGGGGGCTATGGCTACACCTTC.